These T cell receptor beta chains were read from a single sample in a study of T cell repertoires in cytomegalovirus infection. TCRdb re-derived calls from the reads in MiXCR, one entry per CDR3 protein. This table has more than 400,000 distinct CDR3 sequences, more than 20% appearing once. Sequencing input: PBMCs. These receptors were collected from a human donor in good health (CMV status not recorded). Some clones in this sample may be carry-over from other donors' samples. Each CDR3 is given with its conserved first and last residue. D genes are given only for firm matches. Clone size is given for some rows only: seen once, a few or many times, or a class if the clone is expanded.

>TRBD1|TRBV9|TRBJ2-3|NA
TGTGCCAGCAGCGTAATCGGACAGGCGAGCACAGATACGCAGTATTTT
CASSVIGQASTDTQYF
>NA|TRBV11-1|TRBJ1-1|few
TGTGCCAGCAGCTTGGGGCACATTTCGAACACTGAAGCTTTCTTT
CASSLGHISNTEAFF
>NA|TRBV7-8|TRBJ2-3|NA
TGTGCCAGCAGGGTGTTCGGAAGGGGTACTAGCACAGATACGCAGTATTTT
CASRVFGRGTSTDTQYF
>TRBD1|TRBV10-3|TRBJ2-5|few
TGTGCCATCAGTGATATGTGGCAGGGGGCCCGAGAGACCCAGTACTTC
CAISDMWQGARETQYF
>NA|TRBV7-2|TRBJ2-3|many
TGTGCCAGCAGCTTAGCGCATTTGACAGATACGCAGTATTTT
CASSLAHLTDTQYF
>NA|TRBV6-1|TRBJ2-2|NA
TGTGCCAGCAGTGCCCGGGCCCAGCGGCGGGACACCGGGGAGCTGTTTTTT
CASSARAQRRDTGELFF
>NA|TRBV28|TRBJ2-7|few
TGTGCCAGCAGTTTTGGGTCAGGCTACGAGCAGTACTTC
CASSFGSGYEQYF
>TRBD1|TRBV5-6|TRBJ2-1|NA
TGTGCCAGCAGCTTGGCCACAGGGGGCGTTCTCAATGAGCAGTTCTTC
CASSLATGGVLNEQFF
>NA|TRBV7-8|TRBJ2-7|many
TGTGCCAGCAGCCCGACTGCCGGCCTTTACGAGCAGTACTTC
CASSPTAGLYEQYF
>TRBD1|TRBV20-1|TRBJ1-1|few
TGCAGTGCTAGAGTTGGGGGACAGGGGAACACTGAAGCTTTCTTT
CSARVGGQGNTEAFF
>NA|TRBV7-2|TRBJ2-3|many
TGTGCCAGCAGCTTAGCGGGTATGACAGATACGCAGTATTTT
CASSLAGMTDTQYF
>NA|TRBV4-3|TRBJ1-1|few
TGCGCCAGCAGCCAACAGGCTGTGAACACTGAAGCTTTCTTT
CASSQQAVNTEAFF
>NA|TRBV5-1|TRBJ2-1|few
TGCGCCAGCAGCGTACGGACTTTGGCACTGAGCTCCTACAATGAGCAGTTCTTC
CASSVRTLALSSYNEQFF
>NA|TRBV6-5|TRBJ2-2|NA
TGTGCCAGCAGTTACGGGGGACCGAGGGAGCTGTTTTTT
CASSYGGPRELFF
>TRBD2|TRBV4-2|TRBJ2-2|NA
TGTGCCAGCAGCCAAGAGACTAGCGGCACCGGGGAGCTGTTTTTT
CASSQETSGTGELFF
>TRBD2|TRBV6-5|TRBJ2-7|few
TGTGCCAGCAGTATACCGGGACTAGGGCGCTACGAGCAGTACTTC
CASSIPGLGRYEQYF
>TRBD2|TRBV10-3|TRBJ2-3|NA
TGTGCCATCAGTGGGACTAGTTTGGGTACAGATACGCAGTATTTT
CAISGTSLGTDTQYF
>NA|TRBV28|TRBJ1-4|many
TGTGCCAGCAGTCCTCCTGGGGGGGCTAAGGGTGAAAAACTGTTTTTT
CASSPPGGAKGEKLFF
>NA|TRBV10-2|TRBJ1-2|NA
TGCGCCAGCAGTGAGTCGTTCCGAAGTGTCTATGGCTACACCTTC
CASSESFRSVYGYTF
>NA|TRBV15|TRBJ1-3|NA
TGTGCCACCAGCAGAGTCAGGGCTGGAAACACCATATATTTT
CATSRVRAGNTIYF
>TRBD2|TRBV7-2|TRBJ2-1|NA
TGTGCCAGCAGCCGTGGGGGGGTAGCGGGAGTTACCTACAATGAGCAGTTCTTC
CASSRGGVAGVTYNEQFF
>NA|TRBV12-3/TRBV12-4|TRBJ1-2|many
TGTGCCAGCAGTTCATACAGGGTGCACTATGGCTACACCTTC
CASSSYRVHYGYTF
>TRBD2|TRBV7-2|TRBJ2-3|many
TGTGCCAGCAGCTCAGCCGGGACTAGCACCCTAACGCAGTATTTT
CASSSAGTSTLTQYF
>TRBD1|TRBV7-6|TRBJ1-4|few
TGTGCCAGCAGCCCCCGGGGCAGGACAGGGGCAACTAATGAAAAACTGTTTTTT
CASSPRGRTGATNEKLFF
>NA|TRBV23-1|TRBJ1-1|NA
TGCGCCAGCAGTCACCCGACAGAGAACACTGAAGCTTTCTTT
CASSHPTENTEAFF
>TRBD1|TRBV4-3|TRBJ1-2|few
TGCGCCAGCAGCCAGTTCTACAGGGGTGGGAACTATGGCTACACCTTC
CASSQFYRGGNYGYTF
>TRBD2|TRBV5-6|TRBJ2-5|few
TGTGCCAGCAGCTTGGTGGCTAGCGGGGGCTGGGAGACCCAGTACTTC
CASSLVASGGWETQYF
>NA|TRBV29-1|TRBJ1-4|NA
TGCAGTTCTCGGGAGGGGGAAAAACTGTTTTTT
CSSREGEKLFF
>NA|TRBV27|TRBJ1-1|few
TGTGCCAGCAGTGACCGAACCGGAGGCAGGGCCTTCACTGAAGCTTTCTTT
CASSDRTGGRAFTEAFF
>TRBD2|TRBV25-1|TRBJ2-3|few
TGTGCCAGCAGTGATAGCGGGAGAATGGCAGATACGCAGTATTTT
CASSDSGRMADTQYF
>NA|TRBV29-1|TRBJ2-5|NA
TGCAGCATAAAGGAGGTTGTAGAGACCCAGTACTTC
CSIKEVVETQYF
>NA|TRBV7-2|TRBJ2-6|NA
TGTGCCAGCAGCTTAGCCTTAGGTGGGGCCAACGTCCTGACTTTC
CASSLALGGANVLTF
>NA|TRBV7-6|TRBJ1-1|NA
TGTGCCAGCACCTCCCGCGACAGTGCAGCTTTCTTT
CASTSRDSAAFF
>NA|TRBV14|TRBJ2-6|NA
TGTGCCAGCAGCCCAAGAGGGGCACCAAGCTCTGGGGCCAACGTCCTGACTTTC
CASSPRGAPSSGANVLTF
>TRBD1|TRBV6-1|TRBJ1-1|many
TGTGCCAGCAGTCCGGACAGGGCGGGGAACACTGAAGCTTTCTTT
CASSPDRAGNTEAFF
>NA|TRBV7-3|TRBJ2-1|few
TGTGCCAGCGCACGGACACCCGAGAGACAGTTCTTC
CASARTPERQFF
>TRBD2|TRBV7-2|TRBJ2-2|NA
TGTGCCAGCAGCTCCCCTCCGGGAGGACCTAACACCGGGGAGCTGTTTTTT
CASSSPPGGPNTGELFF